The table lists the clone carrying this T cell receptor (beta chain) with many counts. What it binds is not known. Germline CDR1 reads DFQATT; CDR2 reads SNEGSKA (reference sequence). The CDR3 runs 13 residues. Germline trimming cut 8 bases from V and 3 bases from J; bases unmatched to any gene: 7. This record comes from a study of early T cells in non-severe SARS-CoV-2 infection. Study-wide background: Sequencing targeted bulk RNA from unsorted whole blood, leaving chains unpaired.

Study findings and constraints: VDJdb matching skewed toward anti-spike CD8 responses, missing private and CD4 specificities.

Separate cDNA molecules each had unique molecular identifiers attached to them. TCRdb processed the 5' RACE reads anew with MiXCR; each CDR3 protein has one entry. The sample carries 80,000 or so distinct CDR3 sequences, roughly 12% recorded once. This clonotype originated in an adult who was a healthcare worker with PCR-confirmed SARS-CoV-2 infection or an uninfected control (not recorded which). Sequencing used whole blood. The chain combines TRBV20-1 with TRBJ2-7, with 10 nucleotides matching TRBD1. The CDR3 sequence is CSPTGQGVYEQYF. The CDR3 DNA sequence: TGCAGTCCGACTGGACAGGGGGTCTACGAGCAGTACTTC.